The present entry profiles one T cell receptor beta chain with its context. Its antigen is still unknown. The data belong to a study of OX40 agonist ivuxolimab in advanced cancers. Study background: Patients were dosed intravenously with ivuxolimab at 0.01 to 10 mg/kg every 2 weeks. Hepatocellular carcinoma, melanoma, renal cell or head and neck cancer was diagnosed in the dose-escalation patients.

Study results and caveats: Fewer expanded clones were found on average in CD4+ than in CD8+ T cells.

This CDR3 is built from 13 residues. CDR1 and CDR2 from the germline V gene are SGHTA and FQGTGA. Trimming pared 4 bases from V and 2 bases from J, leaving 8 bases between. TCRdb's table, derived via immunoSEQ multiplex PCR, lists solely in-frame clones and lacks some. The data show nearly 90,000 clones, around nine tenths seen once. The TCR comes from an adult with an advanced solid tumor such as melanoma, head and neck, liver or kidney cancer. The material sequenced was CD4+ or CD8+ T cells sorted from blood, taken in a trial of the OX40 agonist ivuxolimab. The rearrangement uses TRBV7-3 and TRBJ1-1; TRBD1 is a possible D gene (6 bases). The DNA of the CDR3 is TGTGCCAGCAGCTCACAGGGAAACACTGAAGCTTTCTTT. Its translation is CASSSQGNTEAFF. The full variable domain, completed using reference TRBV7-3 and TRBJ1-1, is GAGVSQTPSNKVTEKGKYVELRCDPISGHTALYWYRQSLGQGPEFLIYFQGTGAADDSGLPNDRFFAVRPEGSVSTLKIQRTERGDSAVYLCASSSQGNTEAFFGQGTRLTVV.